These T cell receptor beta chains were read from a single sample in a study of blood T cell repertoires in COVID-19. Clones were read by immunoSEQ multiplex PCR, and TCRdb kept only the in-frame ones, dropping some. The sample gives about 250,000 clones, around 82% of which show up once; roughly 9.4% is in the top ten. Material: peripheral blood. These receptors were obtained from a man aged 40-49 years with active or convalescent COVID-19. CDR3s include the opening cysteine and the closing phenylalanine or tryptophan. D genes are given only for firm matches. A row's size may be missing; if present it is once, few, many or a size class.

TRBJ1-4 | TRBD1 | TRBV7-9 | - | TGTGCCAGCAGCTCCGGACAGGGAACTAATGAAAAACTGTTTTTT | CASSSGQGTNEKLFF
TRBJ1-1 | TRBD1 | TRBV2 | - | TGTGCCAGCACCCGACAGGGAAACACTGAAGCTTTCTTT | CASTRQGNTEAFF
TRBJ1-1 | - | TRBV27 | - | TGTGCCAGCAGTTTGACAGGCGGGTACACTGAAGCTTTCTTT | CASSLTGGYTEAFF
TRBJ1-2 | TRBD1 | TRBV4-2 | - | TGTGCCAGCAGCCAAACCGGGGGACAGGAAAAATTCTATGGCTACACCTTC | CASSQTGGQEKFYGYTF
TRBJ2-3 | TRBD1 | TRBV29-1 | - | TGCAGCGTCCTGACAGGGGGAGCTAGCACAGATACGCAGTATTTT | CSVLTGGASTDTQYF
TRBJ2-5 | - | TRBV27 | - | TGTGCCAGCAGTTTAGCACTAGCAGAGACCCAGTACTTC | CASSLALAETQYF
TRBJ2-1 | - | TRBV7-2 | many | TGTGCCAGCAGGTCGGTTGGACACTACAATGAGCAGTTCTTC | CASRSVGHYNEQFF
TRBJ2-3 | TRBD2 | TRBV7-8 | - | TGTGCCAGCAGCTTACCCCCTAGCGGAATCACAGATACGCAGTATTTT | CASSLPPSGITDTQYF
TRBJ2-2 | TRBD2 | TRBV19 | - | TGTGCCAGTAGTACCTCTAGCGGGAGGAGGGCCGGGGAGCTGTTTTTT | CASSTSSGRRAGELFF
TRBJ2-2 | TRBD1 | TRBV27 | - | TGTGCCAGCAGTTTAAGGGGGCTGGGGACCGGGGAGCTGTTTTTT | CASSLRGLGTGELFF
TRBJ2-5 | TRBD2 | TRBV20-1 | - | TGCAGTGCTAGTCGGCTAGCGGGGGGGCCTCAGTACTTC | CSASRLAGGPQYF
TRBJ1-6 | - | TRBV9 | - | TGTGCCAGCAGCGCGGGTGTAGAGAATTCACCCCTCCACTTT | CASSAGVENSPLHF
TRBJ2-6 | - | TRBV18 | - | TGTGCCAGCTCACCACCTCGGTCTGGGGCCAACGTCCTGACTTTC | CASSPPRSGANVLTF
TRBJ2-7 | - | TRBV29-1 | once | TGCAGCGTTGATGGAGGGGAGTCCTACGAGCAGTACTTC | CSVDGGESYEQYF
TRBJ2-3 | - | TRBV30 | - | TGTGCCTGGAGCACAGGGTACGCTAGCACAGATACGCAGTATTTT | CAWSTGYASTDTQYF
TRBJ2-5 | TRBD2 | TRBV7-3 | - | TGTGCCAGCAGCTTAAACGGGGGGTACTTTCAAGAGACCCAGTACTTC | CASSLNGGYFQETQYF
TRBJ1-6 | - | TRBV6-5 | - | TGTGCCAGCAGTTATCAGCTAGGAGGTTCACCCCTCCACTTT | CASSYQLGGSPLHF
TRBJ2-2 | - | TRBV19 | - | TGTGCCAGTATGTGGCCCACCGGGGAGCTGTTTTTT | CASMWPTGELFF
TRBJ1-1 | - | TRBV4-3 | - | TGCGCCAGCAGCCAAGATCGGGGGGTCCCTGAAGCTTTCTTT | CASSQDRGVPEAFF
TRBJ2-7 | TRBD1 | TRBV15 | few | TGTGCCACCAGCAGAAAGGGACAGGGCAGCTACGAGCAGTACTTC | CATSRKGQGSYEQYF
TRBJ2-1 | TRBD1 | TRBV7-9 | few | TGTGCCAGCAGCTTAGGGGACAGGGTAGTAAATGAGCAGTTCTTC | CASSLGDRVVNEQFF
TRBJ1-5 | TRBD1 | TRBV4-1 | - | TGCGCCAGCAGCCAAGTTGGGACAGGGAATAATCAGCCCCAGCATTTT | CASSQVGTGNNQPQHF
TRBJ1-2 | TRBD1 | TRBV10-3 | - | TGTGCCATCAGTGAGTCGGGACAGATAAACTATGGCTACACCTTC | CAISESGQINYGYTF
TRBJ2-7 | - | TRBV27 | - | TGTGCCAGCAGTTTACGACTGCACCCCAACTACGAGCAGTACTTC | CASSLRLHPNYEQYF
TRBJ1-2 | - | TRBV6-5 | - | TGTGCCAGCAGCTACCGGGGGGAAGTTGGATATGGCTACACCTTC | CASSYRGEVGYGYTF
TRBJ1-4 | - | TRBV11-3 | - | TGTGCCAGCAGCTTCACGGGGACTAATGAAAAACTGTTTTTT | CASSFTGTNEKLFF
TRBJ1-2 | TRBD1 | TRBV7-9 | - | TGTGCCAGCAGCTTAGACGCAGGGGGCGCATATGGCTACACCTTC | CASSLDAGGAYGYTF
TRBJ1-5 | - | TRBV18 | - | TGTGCCAGCTCACCGTCGTTTGGGGAGGGACATCAGCCCCAGCATTTT | CASSPSFGEGHQPQHF
TRBJ1-5 | - | TRBV25-1 | - | TGTGCCAGCAGTGGAGACAGGCAGAATCAGCCCCAGCATTTT | CASSGDRQNQPQHF
TRBJ1-5 | - | TRBV12-5 | - | TGTGCTAGTGGGTTGCGAGGGCCCCAGCATTTT | CASGLRGPQHF
TRBJ2-7 | TRBD1 | TRBV7-2 | - | TGTGCCAGCAGCTTAGGGGGGACAGGGATTGGGGAGCAGTACTTC | CASSLGGTGIGEQYF
TRBJ1-5 | - | TRBV6-6 | - | TGTGCCAGCAGCCCCCACAGGGTTGGGCAGCCCCAGCATTTT | CASSPHRVGQPQHF
TRBJ2-1 | - | TRBV9 | - | TGTGCCAGCAGCGTAGCTGGCCAACCCTACAATGAGCAGTTCTTC | CASSVAGQPYNEQFF
TRBJ2-1 | TRBD2 | TRBV19 | few | TGTGCCAGTAGTCCCCTAGCGGGGGCCTACAATGAGCAGTTCTTC | CASSPLAGAYNEQFF
TRBJ1-1 | - | TRBV5-1 | - | TGCGCCAGCAGCCCCGGACAGAACACTGAAGCTTTCTTT | CASSPGQNTEAFF
TRBJ2-1 | TRBD1 | TRBV18 | - | TGTGCCAGCTCACCCGGGACAGGGTTTGGGAATGAGCAGTTCTTC | CASSPGTGFGNEQFF
TRBJ2-2 | - | TRBV5-1 | - | TGCGCCAGCGCCGAACTGGGGGCCACCGGGGAGCTGTTTTTT | CASAELGATGELFF
TRBJ1-1 | TRBD1 | TRBV11-3 | - | TGTGCCAGCAGCTTGGGGACAGTGAACACTGAAGCTTTCTTT | CASSLGTVNTEAFF
TRBJ1-3 | TRBD1 | TRBV2 | - | TGTGCCAGCCAAGCACAGGGGGCCGCTGGAAACACCATATATTTT | CASQAQGAAGNTIYF
TRBJ1-1 | - | TRBV25-1 | - | TGTGCCAGCAGCACAGTGAACACTGAAGCTTTCTTT | CASSTVNTEAFF
TRBJ2-5 | TRBD1 | TRBV4-2 | - | TGTGCCAGCAGCCAAGAAGGACAGGGAGGAGAGACCCAGTACTTC | CASSQEGQGGETQYF